These T cell receptor beta chains were read from a single sample in a study of blood T cells in healthy people across ages. TCRdb used MiXCR to reprocess the 5' RACE reads, holding one entry per CDR3 protein. Found here are some 800,000 distinct CDR3 sequences, 20% to 25% of them singletons; the top ten hold 3.7%. This same sample was also taken into another study, of T cells of mothers and their children.

Sequenced sample: blood. The receptors come from a boy aged 5-17 years in good health. Each CDR3 is given with its conserved first and last residue. Fields, in order: clone size, D gene, J gene, V gene, CDR3 protein, CDR3 DNA. The D gene is left open where the match is weak. Only part of the rows carry a size: once, few, many, or a class if the clone is expanded.

many	-	TRBJ2-7	TRBV13	CASSWGGLGEQYF	TGTGCCAGCAGCTGGGGAGGATTGGGCGAGCAGTACTTC
-	-	TRBJ2-5	TRBV4-1	CASSQFRRETQYF	TGCGCCAGCAGCCAGTTCCGTAGAGAGACCCAGTACTTC
-	TRBD2	TRBJ2-1	TRBV5-1	CASYLTSGVYNEQFF	TGCGCCAGCTACCTGACTAGCGGGGTTTACAATGAGCAGTTCTTC
-	TRBD1	TRBJ2-4	TRBV6-5	CASRRQGRTNIQYF	TGTGCCAGCAGGCGACAGGGTCGGACGAACATTCAGTACTTC
few	-	TRBJ2-7	TRBV27	CASRDPGRTYEQYF	TGTGCCAGCAGAGATCCGGGACGCACCTACGAGCAGTACTTC
-	-	TRBJ2-7	TRBV7-2	CASSARGLGHEQYF	TGTGCCAGCAGCGCCCGAGGGCTGGGCCACGAGCAGTACTTC
-	-	TRBJ1-5	TRBV6-2/TRBV6-3	CASSSYFTQPQHF	TGTGCCAGCAGTTCCTATTTCACCCAGCCCCAGCATTTT
few	-	TRBJ1-2	TRBV14	CASSQDPGRYGYTF	TGTGCCAGCAGCCAAGATCCCGGGAGATATGGCTACACCTTC
many	-	TRBJ1-2	TRBV28	CASSLVPNYGYTF	TGTGCCAGCAGTTTAGTTCCTAACTATGGCTACACCTTC
few	-	TRBJ2-7	TRBV3-1	CASSQATGLEQYF	TGTGCCAGCAGCCAAGCCACGGGGCTCGAGCAGTACTTC
few	TRBD2	TRBJ2-1	TRBV4-3	CASSQRPLAVIYNEQFF	TGCGCCAGCAGCCAGAGACCACTAGCGGTTATCTACAATGAGCAGTTCTTC
few	-	TRBJ1-5	TRBV2	CASSEELDSNQPQHF	TGTGCCAGCAGCGAAGAATTGGACAGTAATCAGCCCCAGCATTTT
-	TRBD1	TRBJ1-5	TRBV6-2/TRBV6-3	CASSYEVGGGQGANQPQHF	TGTGCCAGCAGTTACGAAGTTGGTGGGGGACAGGGGGCGAATCAGCCCCAGCATTTT
-	TRBD2	TRBJ2-3	TRBV4-3	CASSQRLAGVADTQYF	TGCGCCAGCAGCCAACGACTAGCGGGGGTCGCAGATACGCAGTATTTT
few	-	TRBJ2-7	TRBV6-5	CASSRRTTGFEQYF	TGTGCCAGCAGCCGACGAACGACAGGCTTCGAGCAGTACTTC
-	-	TRBJ2-7	TRBV5-5	CASSLDGRILHRAYEQYF	TGTGCCAGCAGCTTGGACGGGCGGATCCTACACCGTGCCTACGAGCAGTACTTC
-	-	TRBJ2-1	TRBV20-1	CSAFLESPYNEQFF	TGCAGTGCTTTCTTAGAAAGCCCCTACAATGAGCAGTTCTTC
-	-	TRBJ2-1	TRBV27	CASSLNRRNEQFF	TGTGCCAGCAGCCTCAACCGGCGCAATGAGCAGTTCTTC
-	-	TRBJ1-4	TRBV2	CASQGFTNEKLFF	TGTGCCAGCCAGGGTTTCACTAATGAAAAACTGTTTTTT
-	-	TRBJ1-4	TRBV7-2	CASSPDRSDEKLFF	TGTGCCAGCAGCCCCGACAGGAGTGATGAAAAACTGTTTTTT
-	-	TRBJ1-2	TRBV9	CASSVGSTANYGYTF	TGTGCCAGCAGCGTAGGTTCGACAGCTAACTATGGCTACACCTTC
-	TRBD1	TRBJ1-2	TRBV18	CASSPGTDTIYGYTF	TGTGCCAGCTCACCAGGGACAGATACCATCTATGGCTACACCTTC